This TCR beta chain was found in a study of blood T cell repertoires in COVID-19. Overall study: COVID-19 samples, acute and convalescent, were from the United States, Italy and Spain.

The CDR3 runs 11 residues. Germline V gene lookup returns CDR1 SGHTA and CDR2 FQGTGA. The V end lost 4 bases, the J end lost 8 bases, and 6 bases lay between the germline ends. As processed by the authors: Amplification from reference gene primers served as the basis for estimated nucleated cell counts. Sequenced by immunoSEQ multiplex PCR; TCRdb stores in-frame clones only, minus some. V, J and clone size are taken as reported in that table, and D and trimming were inferred from the DNA itself. The data contain 65,000 to 70,000 clones, 86% of them singletons. The receptor was isolated from a woman aged 55-69 years with acute or convalescent COVID-19. The chain uses TRBV7-3 and TRBJ2-1; weak D call: TRBD2 (5 bases). Sequences were obtained from peripheral blood. In DNA form, the CDR3 reads TGTGCCAGCAGCTACGGGGATGAGCAGTTCTTC. Translated, it gives CASSYGDEQFF.